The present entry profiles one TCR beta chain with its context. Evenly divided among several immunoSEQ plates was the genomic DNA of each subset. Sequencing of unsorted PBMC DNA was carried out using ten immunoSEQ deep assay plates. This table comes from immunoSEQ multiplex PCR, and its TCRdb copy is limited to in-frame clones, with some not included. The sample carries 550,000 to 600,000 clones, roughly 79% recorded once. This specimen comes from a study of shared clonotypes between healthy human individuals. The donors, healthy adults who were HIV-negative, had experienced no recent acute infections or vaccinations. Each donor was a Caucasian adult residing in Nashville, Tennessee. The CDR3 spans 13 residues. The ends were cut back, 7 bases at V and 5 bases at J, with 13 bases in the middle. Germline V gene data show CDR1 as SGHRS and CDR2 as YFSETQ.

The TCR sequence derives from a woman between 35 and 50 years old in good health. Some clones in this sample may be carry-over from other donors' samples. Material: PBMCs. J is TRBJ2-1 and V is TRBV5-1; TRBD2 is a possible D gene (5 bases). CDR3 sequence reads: CASSRELDNEQFF. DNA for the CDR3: TGCGCCAGCTCGAGGGAACTGGACAATGAGCAGTTCTTC.